This is a list of T cell receptor beta chains from one sample in a study of blood T cells in healthy people across ages. TCRdb used MiXCR to reprocess the 5' RACE reads, holding one entry per CDR3 protein. The table includes about 800,000 distinct CDR3 sequences, roughly 60% detected once. Sequenced input: blood. The receptors stem from a man under 40 in good health. CDR3s include the opening cysteine and the closing phenylalanine or tryptophan. Each record gives: J gene, V gene, D gene, clone size, CDR3 protein, CDR3 DNA. A D gene is named only where the DNA matches it firmly. Only some rows state a clone size, as once, few, many or a class for expanded clones.

>TRBJ2-5|TRBV20-1|-|few
CSAGGGSETQYF
TGCAGTGCCGGAGGGGGGTCAGAGACCCAGTACTTC
>TRBJ1-1|TRBV3-1|-|-
CASSLQGGETEAFF
TGTGCCAGCAGCCTACAGGGAGGTGAGACTGAAGCTTTCTTT
>TRBJ2-3|TRBV5-1|TRBD2|-
CASSVTSGETTDTQYF
TGCGCCAGCAGCGTCACTAGCGGGGAAACGACAGATACGCAGTATTTT
>TRBJ2-7|TRBV29-1|-|few
CSVDEAGTYEQYF
TGCAGCGTTGATGAAGCAGGGACCTACGAGCAGTACTTC
>TRBJ2-4|TRBV29-1|-|-
CSVAQGYLWEQYF
TGCAGCGTTGCCCAGGGGTACCTCTGGGAGCAGTACTTC
>TRBJ2-1|TRBV2|TRBD1|-
CASEGQSYNEQFF
TGTGCCAGCGAGGGACAGTCCTACAATGAGCAGTTCTTC
>TRBJ1-1|TRBV7-3|-|-
CASSLHKYTEAFF
TGTGCCAGCAGCTTACACAAGTACACTGAAGCTTTCTTT
>TRBJ2-7|TRBV7-9|-|-
CASRTEPGSSYEQYF
TGTGCCAGCAGGACAGAACCCGGGAGCTCCTACGAGCAGTACTTC
>TRBJ2-5|TRBV4-1|TRBD1|-
CASSQRQGVRNEQYF
TGCGCCAGCAGCCAAAGACAGGGGGTCCGCAATGAGCAGTACTTC
>TRBJ1-2|TRBV29-1|TRBD1|-
CSVEDLQGVGGYTF
TGCAGCGTTGAAGATCTTCAGGGGGTAGGGGGCTACACCTTC
>TRBJ2-1|TRBV24-1|TRBD1|-
CATSDPGQGANEQFF
TGTGCCACCAGTGACCCGGGACAGGGGGCGAATGAGCAGTTCTTC
>TRBJ2-7|TRBV9|TRBD2|-
CASSVGGGGNEQYF
TGTGCCAGCAGCGTAGGTGGGGGGGGAAACGAGCAGTACTTC
>TRBJ2-3|TRBV2|TRBD1|-
CASSRKPGQGTDTQYF
TGTGCCAGCAGTAGAAAACCGGGACAGGGCACAGATACGCAGTATTTT
>TRBJ2-1|TRBV7-2|-|-
CASSLAGWSEQFF
TGTGCCAGCAGCTTAGCGGGGTGGAGTGAGCAGTTCTTC
>TRBJ2-7|TRBV28|TRBD2|-
CASSLTLAGGPGEQYF
TGTGCCAGCAGTTTAACGCTAGCGGGAGGGCCCGGAGAGCAGTACTTC
>TRBJ2-5|TRBV10-3|-|-
CAISESRNEGETQYF
TGTGCCATCAGTGAGTCGAGAAATGAAGGAGAGACCCAGTACTTC
>TRBJ2-7|TRBV10-3|-|many
CAISMTPSSYEQYF
TGTGCCATCAGCATGACCCCGAGCTCCTACGAGCAGTACTTC
>TRBJ2-3|TRBV24-1|-|few
CATSDSRWSGRTDTQYF
TGTGCCACCAGTGATTCCCGGTGGAGCGGCCGCACAGATACGCAGTATTTT
>TRBJ2-1|TRBV7-9|TRBD1|-
CASSSTGTGEFF
TGTGCCAGCAGCTCCACCGGGACAGGGGAGTTCTTC
>TRBJ1-1|TRBV2|-|-
CASVSDGYTEAFF
TGTGCCAGCGTCTCGGATGGGTACACTGAAGCTTTCTTT
>TRBJ2-1|TRBV28|-|-
CASRESRTGQFF
TGTGCCAGCAGGGAATCGCGGACCGGGCAGTTCTTC
>TRBJ2-5|TRBV4-2|-|-
CASSQQSDNEQYF
TGTGCCAGCAGCCAGCAGTCGGACAATGAGCAGTACTTC
>TRBJ2-5|TRBV5-6|-|once
CASMIGGGEEETQYF
TGTGCCAGCATGATTGGAGGCGGGGAGGAAGAGACCCAGTACTTC
>TRBJ2-5|TRBV7-2|-|-
CASSLASRGETQYF
TGTGCCAGCAGCTTAGCAAGCAGGGGAGAGACCCAGTACTTC
>TRBJ2-7|TRBV3-1|TRBD1|-
CASSNLTGVREQYF
TGTGCCAGCAGCAATCTGACAGGGGTACGCGAGCAGTACTTC
>TRBJ2-1|TRBV29-1|-|-
CSAAQGDHNEQFF
TGCAGCGCAGCCCAAGGGGACCACAATGAGCAGTTCTTC
>TRBJ2-7|TRBV28|TRBD2|-
CASSTPGLTTYNEQYF
TGTGCCAGCAGTACCCCGGGACTAACAACCTACAATGAGCAGTACTTC
>TRBJ2-5|TRBV30|-|few
CAWSIKRVQETQYF
TGTGCCTGGAGTATCAAGCGGGTCCAAGAGACCCAGTACTTC
>TRBJ2-7|TRBV20-1|TRBD2|-
CSASRLAGAYEQYF
TGCAGTGCTAGTCGGCTAGCGGGAGCCTACGAGCAGTACTTC
>TRBJ2-5|TRBV27|TRBD2|-
CASSALAVKGTQYF
TGTGCCAGCAGTGCCCTAGCGGTAAAAGGGACCCAGTACTTC
>TRBJ2-7|TRBV2|-|-
CASETLLKSSYEQYF
TGTGCCAGCGAAACCCTCTTAAAAAGCTCCTACGAGCAGTACTTC
>TRBJ1-1|TRBV29-1|TRBD1|-
CSVAGTEGTEAFF
TGCAGCGTTGCCGGGACAGAGGGCACTGAAGCTTTCTTT
>TRBJ1-2|TRBV6-5|-|-
CASSYSEGTNYGYTF
TGTGCCAGCAGTTACTCAGAGGGTACTAACTATGGCTACACCTTC
>TRBJ2-3|TRBV24-1|-|-
CATSDPAESTDTQYF
TGTGCCACCAGTGACCCAGCGGAGAGCACAGATACGCAGTATTTT
>TRBJ1-6|TRBV20-1|-|few
CSARRHDNSPLHF
TGCAGTGCTAGAAGACATGATAATTCACCCCTCCACTTT
>TRBJ1-2|TRBV30|-|few
CACNSGTYGYTF
TGTGCCTGCAATTCCGGGACCTATGGCTACACCTTC
>TRBJ2-7|TRBV25-1|-|-
CASSPIGFASYEQYF
TGTGCCAGCAGTCCTATCGGTTTCGCGAGCTACGAGCAGTACTTC
>TRBJ2-7|TRBV29-1|-|once
CSAGTLYNEQYF
TGCAGCGCCGGGACACTCTACAATGAGCAGTACTTC
>TRBJ1-4|TRBV7-2|TRBD1|-
CASSLGTGREKLFF
TGTGCCAGCAGCTTAGGGACAGGGCGAGAAAAACTGTTTTTT
>TRBJ2-3|TRBV9|TRBD2|-
CASSVEAGGGDTQYF
TGTGCCAGCAGCGTAGAAGCGGGGGGGGGAGATACGCAGTATTTT
>TRBJ2-1|TRBV11-2|-|-
CASSLGGGAIDEQFF
TGTGCCAGCAGCTTAGGAGGGGGGGCCATAGATGAGCAGTTCTTC
>TRBJ2-5|TRBV7-2|-|-
CASSGSVGGETQYF
TGTGCCAGCAGTGGCAGCGTAGGGGGGGAGACCCAGTACTTC
>TRBJ2-1|TRBV6-5|-|-
CGSRSKLYNEQFF
TGTGGCAGCCGATCCAAGCTATACAATGAGCAGTTCTTC
>TRBJ2-3|TRBV4-2|TRBD2|-
CASSQPTGTSGITDTQYF
TGTGCCAGCAGCCAACCCACCGGGACTAGCGGGATAACAGATACGCAGTATTTT
>TRBJ2-7|TRBV27|-|-
CAKGSSYEQYF
TGTGCCAAGGGTTCCTCCTACGAGCAGTACTTC
>TRBJ2-3|TRBV27|TRBD2|-
CASSLSITTSGGTQYF
TGTGCCAGCAGTTTATCAATCACGACTAGCGGGGGTACGCAGTATTTT
>TRBJ1-2|TRBV7-9|-|-
CASSRLDGYTF
TGTGCCAGCAGTCGTTTGGATGGCTACACCTTC
>TRBJ1-4|TRBV12-3/TRBV12-4|TRBD1|-
CASRPGTGSNEKLFF
TGTGCCAGCAGACCCGGGACAGGTTCTAATGAAAAACTGTTTTTT
>TRBJ1-2|TRBV20-1|-|-
CSARDWDQNGYTF
TGCAGTGCTAGAGATTGGGACCAAAACGGCTACACCTTC
>TRBJ2-7|TRBV20-1|-|-
CSARDVRNPYEQYF
TGCAGTGCTAGAGATGTAAGGAACCCCTACGAGCAGTACTTC
>TRBJ2-5|TRBV4-1|TRBD2|-
CASSQDLKVGGLAGVGQETQYF
TGCGCCAGCAGCCAAGACCTCAAGGTTGGCGGGCTAGCGGGAGTGGGCCAAGAGACCCAGTACTTC
>TRBJ2-1|TRBV12-3/TRBV12-4|TRBD1|-
CATKVAGGRNEQFF
TGTGCCACAAAGGTGGCAGGGGGCAGGAATGAGCAGTTCTTC
>TRBJ2-7|TRBV27|-|-
CASWAYLTGEQYF
TGTGCCAGCTGGGCCTACTTGACGGGCGAGCAGTACTTC
>TRBJ2-1|TRBV19|-|-
CASSIEGWATRSYNEQFF
TGTGCCAGTAGTATAGAAGGGTGGGCCACTCGCTCCTACAATGAGCAGTTCTTC
>TRBJ2-1|TRBV19|TRBD2|-
CACDGGTSGDDEQFF
TGTGCCTGCGACGGCGGGACTAGCGGGGATGATGAGCAGTTCTTC
>TRBJ2-7|TRBV7-2|-|-
CASSLAVGESYEQYF
TGTGCCAGCAGCTTAGCGGTGGGGGAGTCCTACGAGCAGTACTTC
>TRBJ2-7|TRBV20-1|-|few
CSARDSRVPDYEQYF
TGCAGTGCTAGAGATAGCAGGGTTCCAGACTACGAGCAGTACTTC
>TRBJ1-4|TRBV7-6|TRBD1|-
CASRQTGTEKLFF
TGTGCCAGCAGACAGACAGGGACTGAAAAACTGTTTTTT
>TRBJ2-7|TRBV15|-|-
CATSRDRASAERYF
TGTGCCACCAGCAGAGATCGGGCAAGCGCCGAGCGGTACTTC
>TRBJ2-1|TRBV20-1|TRBD2|-
CSASSRSGSNSHEQFF
TGCAGTGCTAGTTCCCGGAGCGGGAGTAATTCTCATGAGCAGTTCTTC